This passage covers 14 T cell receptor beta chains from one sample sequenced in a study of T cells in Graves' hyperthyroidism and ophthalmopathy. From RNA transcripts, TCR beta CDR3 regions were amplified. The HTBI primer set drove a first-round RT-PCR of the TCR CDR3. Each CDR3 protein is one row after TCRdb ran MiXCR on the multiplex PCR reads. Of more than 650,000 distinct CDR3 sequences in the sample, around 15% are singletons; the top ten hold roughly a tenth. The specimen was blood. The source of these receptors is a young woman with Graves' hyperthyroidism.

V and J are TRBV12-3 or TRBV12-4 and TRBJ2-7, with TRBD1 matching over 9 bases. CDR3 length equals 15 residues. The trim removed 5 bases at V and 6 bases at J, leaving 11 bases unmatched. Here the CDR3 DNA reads TGTGCCAGCAGTCCATCGGACAGGGGTGTTAGCGAGCAGTACTTC. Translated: CASSPSDRGVSEQYF.

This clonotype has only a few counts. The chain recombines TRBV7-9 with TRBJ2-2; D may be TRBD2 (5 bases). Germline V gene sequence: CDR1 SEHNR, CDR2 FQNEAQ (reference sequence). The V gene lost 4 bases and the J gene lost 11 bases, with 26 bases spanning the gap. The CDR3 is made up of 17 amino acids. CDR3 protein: CASSSGQADVRRGELFF. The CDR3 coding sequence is TGTGCCAGCAGCTCAGGTCAGGCAGACGTCCGCCGGGGAGAGCTGTTTTTT.

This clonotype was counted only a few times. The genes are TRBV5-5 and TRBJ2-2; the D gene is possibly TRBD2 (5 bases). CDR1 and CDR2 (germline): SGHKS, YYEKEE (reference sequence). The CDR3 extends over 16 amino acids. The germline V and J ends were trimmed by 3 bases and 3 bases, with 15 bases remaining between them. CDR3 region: CASSSGLISDTGELFF. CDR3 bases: TGTGCCAGCAGCTCCGGACTCATATCGGACACCGGGGAGCTGTTTTTT.

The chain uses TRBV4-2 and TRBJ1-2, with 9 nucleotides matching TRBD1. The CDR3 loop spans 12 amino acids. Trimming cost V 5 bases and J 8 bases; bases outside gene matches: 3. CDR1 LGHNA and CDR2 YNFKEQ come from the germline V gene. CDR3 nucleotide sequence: TGTGCCAGCAGCTGGACAGGGGACGGCTACACCTTC. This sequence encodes CASSWTGDGYTF.

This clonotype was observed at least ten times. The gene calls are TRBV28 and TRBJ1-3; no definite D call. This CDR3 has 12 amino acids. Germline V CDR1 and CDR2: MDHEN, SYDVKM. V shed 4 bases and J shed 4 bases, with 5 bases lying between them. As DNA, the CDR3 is TGTGCCAGCAGTTGGCGAGGAAACACCATATATTTT. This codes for CASSWRGNTIYF. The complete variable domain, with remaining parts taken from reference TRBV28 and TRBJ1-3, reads DVKVTQSSRYLVKRTGEKVFLECVQDMDHENMFWYRQDPGLGLRLIYFSYDVKMKEKGDIPEGYSVSREKKERFSLILESASTNQTSMYLCASSWRGNTIYFGEGSWLTVV.

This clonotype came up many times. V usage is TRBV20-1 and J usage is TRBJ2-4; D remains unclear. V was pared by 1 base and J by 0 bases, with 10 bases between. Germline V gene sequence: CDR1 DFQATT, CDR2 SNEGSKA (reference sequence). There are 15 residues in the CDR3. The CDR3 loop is CSARVAELAKNIQYF. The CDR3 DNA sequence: TGCAGTGCTAGAGTGGCAGAATTAGCCAAAAACATTCAGTACTTC.

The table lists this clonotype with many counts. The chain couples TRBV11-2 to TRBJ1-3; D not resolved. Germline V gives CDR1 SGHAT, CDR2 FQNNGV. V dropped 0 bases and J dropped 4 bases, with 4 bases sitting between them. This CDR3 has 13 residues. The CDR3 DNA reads TGTGCCAGCAGCTTAGAGCGCGGAAACACCATATATTTT. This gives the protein CASSLERGNTIYF.

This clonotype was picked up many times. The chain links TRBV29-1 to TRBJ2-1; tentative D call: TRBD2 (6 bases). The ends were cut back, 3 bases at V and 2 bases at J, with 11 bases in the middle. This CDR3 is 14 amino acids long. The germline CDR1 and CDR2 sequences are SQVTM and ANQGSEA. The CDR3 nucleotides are TGCAGCGTTGACGGCGGGGCCCCCTACAATGAGCAGTTCTTC. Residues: CSVDGGAPYNEQFF.

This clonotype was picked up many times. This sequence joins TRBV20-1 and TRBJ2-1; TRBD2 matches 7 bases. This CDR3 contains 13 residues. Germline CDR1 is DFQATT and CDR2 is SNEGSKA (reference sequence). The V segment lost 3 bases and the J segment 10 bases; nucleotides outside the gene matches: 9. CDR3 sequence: CSASPRLAGEQFF. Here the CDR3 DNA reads TGCAGTGCTAGCCCCCGACTAGCCGGGGAGCAGTTCTTC.

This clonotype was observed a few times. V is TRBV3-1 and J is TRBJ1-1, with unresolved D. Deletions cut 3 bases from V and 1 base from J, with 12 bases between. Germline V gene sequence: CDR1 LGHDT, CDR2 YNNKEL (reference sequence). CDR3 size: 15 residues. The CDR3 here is CASSHSRTSNTEAFF. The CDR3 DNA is TGTGCCAGCAGCCACTCTAGGACCTCGAACACTGAAGCTTTCTTT.

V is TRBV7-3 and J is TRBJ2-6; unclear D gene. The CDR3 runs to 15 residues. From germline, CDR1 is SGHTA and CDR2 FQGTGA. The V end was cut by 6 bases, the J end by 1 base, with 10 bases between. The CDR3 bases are TGTGCCAGCAGGCCTCCGGAGTCTGGGGCCAACGTCCTGACTTTC. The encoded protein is CASRPPESGANVLTF.

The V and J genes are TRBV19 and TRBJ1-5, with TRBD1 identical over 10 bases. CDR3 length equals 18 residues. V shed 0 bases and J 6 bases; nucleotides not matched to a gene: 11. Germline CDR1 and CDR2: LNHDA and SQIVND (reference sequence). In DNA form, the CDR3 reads TGTGCCAGTAGTATAGATCCCCATAAGACAGGGGGCCGTCAGCCCCAGCATTTT. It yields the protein CASSIDPHKTGGRQPQHF.

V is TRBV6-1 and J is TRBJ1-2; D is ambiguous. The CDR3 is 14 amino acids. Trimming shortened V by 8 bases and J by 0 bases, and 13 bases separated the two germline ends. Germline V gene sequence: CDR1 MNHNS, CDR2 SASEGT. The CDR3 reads CASFETGANYGYTF. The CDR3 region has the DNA TGTGCCAGCTTTGAGACGGGAGCTAACTATGGCTACACCTTC.

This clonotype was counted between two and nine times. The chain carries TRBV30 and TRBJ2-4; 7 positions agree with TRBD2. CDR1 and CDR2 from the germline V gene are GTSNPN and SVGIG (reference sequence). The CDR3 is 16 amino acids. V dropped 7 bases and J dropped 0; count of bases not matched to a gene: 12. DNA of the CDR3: TGTGCCTCCTCCCGGGTGGGAGGGAAAGCCAAAAACATTCAGTACTTC. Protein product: CASSRVGGKAKNIQYF.